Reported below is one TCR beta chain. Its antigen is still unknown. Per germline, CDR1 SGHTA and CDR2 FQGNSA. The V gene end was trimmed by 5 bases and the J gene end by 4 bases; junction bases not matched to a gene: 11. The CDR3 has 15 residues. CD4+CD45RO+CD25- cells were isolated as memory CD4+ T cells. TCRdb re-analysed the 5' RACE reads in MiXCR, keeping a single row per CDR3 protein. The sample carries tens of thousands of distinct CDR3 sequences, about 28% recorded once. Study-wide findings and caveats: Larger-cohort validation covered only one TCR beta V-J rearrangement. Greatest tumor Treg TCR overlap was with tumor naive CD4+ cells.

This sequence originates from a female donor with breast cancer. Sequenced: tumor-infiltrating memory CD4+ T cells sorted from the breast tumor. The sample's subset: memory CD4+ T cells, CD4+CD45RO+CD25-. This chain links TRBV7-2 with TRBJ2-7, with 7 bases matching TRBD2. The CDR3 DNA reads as TGTGCCAGCAGCCAGGACGCTAGCGGCGGGTACGAGCAGTACTTC. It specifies CASSQDASGGYEQYF.